This entry lists 16 T cell receptor beta chains sequenced from one sample in a study of cytomegalovirus exposure and HLA in healthy donors. The PCR made use of 60 Vbeta and 13 Jbeta primers. The repertoire was sequenced with immunoSEQ multiplex PCR; TCRdb's copy has only in-frame clones and lacks some. The data contain 100,000 to 150,000 clones, 75% to 90% of them seen just once; the ten biggest clones take up approximately 8.4%. The sequencing sample was made of PBMCs. These receptors all stem from a man aged 25-40 years in good health and CMV-seropositive.

The chain employs TRBV6-4 and TRBJ1-1; D is unclear. This CDR3 comprises 13 residues. CDR1 and CDR2 from the germline V gene are MRHNA and SNTAGT. Trimming cost V 6 bases and J 4 bases, with 12 bases left between them. CDR3 in amino acids: CASRQTGGTEAFF. CDR3 DNA sequence: TGTGCCAGCAGACAGACCGGTGGCACTGAAGCTTTCTTT.

The chain links TRBV11-2 to TRBJ2-1; 8 nucleotides match TRBD2. CDR1 is SGHAT and CDR2 is FQNNGV in the germline V gene. Trimming took 0 bases from V and 2 from J; bases not matched to a gene: 6. This CDR3 contains 17 residues. Here the CDR3 reads CASSLDRAGGTYNEQFF. The CDR3 nucleotides are TGTGCCAGCAGCTTAGATCGGGCGGGGGGCACCTACAATGAGCAGTTCTTC.

The rearrangement uses TRBV19 and TRBJ1-4; D is possibly TRBD1 (5 bases). The CDR3 runs to 14 residues. Per the germline V gene, CDR1 is LNHDA and CDR2 is SQIVND (reference sequence). Trimming shortened V by 3 bases and J by 7 bases, and 12 bases separated the two germline ends. CDR3 coding DNA: TGTGCCAGTAGTATTATTGGGCAGGGTGAAAAACTGTTTTTT. It codes for CASSIIGQGEKLFF.

This clone has just one count. The chain recombines TRBV7-3 with TRBJ2-1; D is undetermined. Trimming stripped 1 base from V and 6 bases from J, with 7 bases between. CDR1 is SGHTA and CDR2 is FQGTGA in the germline V gene. The CDR3 covers 13 residues. The CDR3 region has the DNA TGTGCCAGCAGCTTAATGGCGGCCAATGAGCAGTTCTTC. It specifies CASSLMAANEQFF.

Of note for this clone: At one boundary the junction diverges from the germline segment, which might be a read error. V usage is TRBV5-3 and J usage is TRBJ1-5; 7 bases match TRBD1. TRBV5-3 is assigned to the ORF class and has an uncertain function. The CDR3 has 14 amino acids. CDR3 nucleotides: TGTGCCAGAAGCTCCCAACAGGGGAATCTGCCCCAGCATTTT. Translated: CARSSQQGNLPQHF.

There are many counts of this clone. The chain employs TRBV2 and TRBJ1-1; TRBD1 matches 11 bases. CDR1 is SNHLY and CDR2 is FYNNEI in the germline V gene. This CDR3 region has 16 residues. J was trimmed by 4 bases and V by 8 bases; bases with no gene match: 12. CDR3 sequence reads: CASVSDRGRLGTEAFF. CDR3 bases: TGTGCCAGCGTATCGGACAGGGGGCGGTTGGGCACTGAAGCTTTCTTT.

This clone turned up a few times. The chain joins TRBV11-2 to TRBJ2-3, with 7 bases matching TRBD1. J gave up 2 bases and V 5 bases, and 13 bases lay outside the gene matches. Germline V lookup: CDR1 SGHAT, CDR2 FQNNGV. The CDR3 consists of 17 residues. For the CDR3, the DNA is TGTGCCAGCAGCCAACCAGACAGGGCCGCGCTCACAGATACGCAGTATTTT. Translating it yields CASSQPDRAALTDTQYF.

This clone was found once. This sequence joins TRBV28 and TRBJ2-3; 11 bases agree with TRBD2. V dropped 6 bases and J dropped 4; count of bases not matched to a gene: 9. Germline V gene sequence: CDR1 MDHEN, CDR2 SYDVKM. The CDR3 extends over 16 amino acids. The DNA of the CDR3 is TGTGCCAGCAGCCGTATTAGCGGGGGGGGATCAGATACGCAGTATTTT. Its translation is CASSRISGGGSDTQYF.

The chain combines TRBV7-3 with TRBJ2-1, with TRBD2 identical over 8 bases. The germline V gene has CDR1 SGHTA and CDR2 FQGTGA. This CDR3 has 14 amino acids. V dropped 3 bases and J dropped 5; count of bases not matched to a gene: 3. As DNA, the CDR3 is TGTGCCAGCAGCTTGGGAGCGGGGGACAATGAGCAGTTCTTC. Amino acids: CASSLGAGDNEQFF. Based on the CDR3 plus reference TRBV7-3 and TRBJ2-1, the full variable domain is GAGVSQTPSNKVTEKGKYVELRCDPISGHTALYWYRQSLGQGPEFLIYFQGTGAADDSGLPNDRFFAVRPEGSVSTLKIQRTERGDSAVYLCASSLGAGDNEQFFGPGTRLTVL.

The rearrangement joins TRBV5-1 to TRBJ2-7; D is possibly TRBD1 (6 bases). There are 14 residues in the CDR3. Germline CDR1 reads SGHRS; CDR2 reads YFSETQ. V gave up 0 bases and J gave up 3 bases, with 10 bases separating them. Here the CDR3 DNA reads TGCGCCAGCAGCTTGGGGGGGCCACTCTACGAGCAGTACTTC. Translated, it gives CASSLGGPLYEQYF. The whole variable domain, filled in from reference TRBV5-1 and TRBJ2-7, reads KAGVTQTPRYLIKTRGQQVTLSCSPISGHRSVSWYQQTPGQGLQFLFEYFSETQRNKGNFPGRFSGRQFSNSRSEMNVSTLELGDSALYLCASSLGGPLYEQYFGPGTRLTVT.

This chain joins TRBV5-1 and TRBJ2-1, with TRBD2 matching over 11 bases. This CDR3 is built from 15 residues. Germline CDR1 and CDR2: SGHRS and YFSETQ. The V segment lost 4 bases and the J segment 6 bases; nucleotides outside the gene matches: 6. The CDR3 reads CASSLTSGGANEQFF. The CDR3 DNA sequence: TGCGCCAGCAGCCTTACTAGCGGGGGAGCCAATGAGCAGTTCTTC.

The V gene is TRBV2, the J gene TRBJ1-6; no clear D gene. This CDR3 contains 13 residues. Trimming cost V 8 bases and J 8 bases, with 13 bases left between them. The germline V gene has CDR1 SNHLY and CDR2 FYNNEI. Written as DNA, the CDR3 is TGTGCCAGCGGGAGCCTAGAGGATTCACCCCTCCACTTT. Amino acid sequence: CASGSLEDSPLHF.

This clone was counted between two and nine times. As DNA, the CDR3 is TGTGCCAGCAGTTACTCGAAGGGGGATTTGAACACTGAAGCTTTCTTT. The encoded protein is CASSYSKGDLNTEAFF. This sequence joins TRBV6-5 and TRBJ1-1; D might be TRBD1 (6 bases). The V end was cut by 0 bases, the J end by 0 bases, with 11 bases between. Germline V gene sequence: CDR1 MNHEY, CDR2 SVGAGI. The CDR3 spans 16 residues.

In its sample, this clone was seen once. This sequence joins TRBV7-3 and TRBJ2-3, with TRBD1 identical over 8 bases. Trimming took 4 bases from V and 4 from J; bases not matched to a gene: 10. Germline V gives CDR1 SGHTA, CDR2 FQGTGA. There are 16 residues in the CDR3. This CDR3 is CASSSRQGKEADTQYF. The CDR3 DNA sequence: TGTGCCAGCAGCTCACGACAGGGGAAGGAAGCAGATACGCAGTATTTT.

The chain uses TRBV2 and TRBJ1-1; D call uncertain. V was pared by 1 base and J by 0 bases, with 9 bases between. This CDR3 contains 15 residues. CDR1 SNHLY and CDR2 FYNNEI come from the germline V gene. CDR3 loop: CASSEGSVMNTEAFF. The CDR3 nucleotides are TGTGCCAGCAGTGAAGGGTCAGTCATGAACACTGAAGCTTTCTTT.

The gene calls are TRBV11-3 and TRBJ2-5, with TRBD2 as a possible D gene (5 bases). V dropped 4 bases and J dropped 7 bases, with 13 bases sitting between them. In germline, CDR1 is SGHNT, CDR2 YENEEA. CDR3 length: 13 residues. CDR3: CASSSQSRGTQYF. DNA for the CDR3: TGTGCCAGCAGCTCACAATCTCGGGGGACCCAGTACTTC. Complete variable domain (other parts from reference TRBV11-3 and TRBJ2-5): EAGVVQSPRYKIIEKKQPVAFWCNPISGHNTLYWYLQNLGQGPELLIRYENEEAVDDSQLPKDRFSAERLKGVDSTLKIQPAELGDSAVYLCASSSQSRGTQYFGPGTRLLVL.